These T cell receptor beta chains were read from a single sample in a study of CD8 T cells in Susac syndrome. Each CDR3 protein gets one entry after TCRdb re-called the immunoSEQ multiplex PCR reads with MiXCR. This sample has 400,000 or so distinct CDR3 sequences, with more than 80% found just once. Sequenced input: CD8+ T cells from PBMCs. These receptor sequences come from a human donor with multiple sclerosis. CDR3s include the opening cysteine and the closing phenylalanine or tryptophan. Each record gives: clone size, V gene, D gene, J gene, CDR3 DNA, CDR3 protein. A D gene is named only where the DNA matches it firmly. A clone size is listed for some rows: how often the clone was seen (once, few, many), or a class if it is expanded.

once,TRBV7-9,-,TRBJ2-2,TGTGCCAGCAGCTTAAGCCCAGGGGAGCTGTTTTTT,CASSLSPGELFF
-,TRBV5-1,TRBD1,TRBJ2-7,TGCGCCAGCAGCGCCCTAGACAGGGGGCTTTACGAGCAGTACTTC,CASSALDRGLYEQYF
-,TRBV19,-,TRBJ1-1,TGTGCCAGTAGTATGTGGGGGTCGGGCACTGAAGCTTTCTTT,CASSMWGSGTEAFF
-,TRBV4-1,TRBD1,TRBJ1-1,TGCGCCAGCAGGGGGACAGCGGGGGCTGAAGCTTTCTTT,CASRGTAGAEAFF
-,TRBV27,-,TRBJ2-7,TGTGCCAGCAGTTCCCTAGGGGGGACCTACGAGCAGTACTTC,CASSSLGGTYEQYF
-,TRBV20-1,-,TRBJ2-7,TGCAGTGCTAGAGAAGAGGGTGTCTCCTACGAGCAGTACTTC,CSAREEGVSYEQYF
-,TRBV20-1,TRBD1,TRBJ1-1,TGCAGTGCTAGAGCACCGACAGGGGACCCTGAAGCTTTCTTT,CSARAPTGDPEAFF
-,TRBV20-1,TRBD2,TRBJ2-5,TGCAGTGCTAGAGGAGGACTAGCGGGAGTTGAGACCCAGTACTTC,CSARGGLAGVETQYF
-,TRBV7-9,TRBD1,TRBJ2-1,TGTGCCAGCAGCTTAGAAGGGACAGAGAGTACAGAGCAGTTCTTC,CASSLEGTESTEQFF
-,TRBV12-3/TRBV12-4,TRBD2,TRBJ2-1,TGTGCCAGCAGTTTAGGGACTAGCCCGATTGAGCAGTTCTTC,CASSLGTSPIEQFF
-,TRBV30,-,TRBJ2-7,TGTGCCTGGAGTGTACCCCTCCTAGACAGCAGAATCGAGCAGTACTTC,CAWSVPLLDSRIEQYF
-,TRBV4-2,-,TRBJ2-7,TGTGCCAGCAGCCAAGTGGCTAGCGAAGAGTACGAGCAGTACTTC,CASSQVASEEYEQYF
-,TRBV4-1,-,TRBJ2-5,TGCGCCAGCAGCCAAGGTTTTAGTAAGGAGACCCAGTACTTC,CASSQGFSKETQYF
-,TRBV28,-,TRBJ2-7,TGTGCCAGCAGTCCAAATTCCCCGAGCTCCTACGAGCAGTACTTC,CASSPNSPSSYEQYF
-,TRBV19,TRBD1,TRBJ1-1,TGTGCCAGTAGTATATCCACAGGGGGTAGCACTGAAGCTTTCTTT,CASSISTGGSTEAFF
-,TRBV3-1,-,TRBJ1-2,TGTGCCAGCAGCCACAGGGACTCAACCTATGGCTACACCTTC,CASSHRDSTYGYTF
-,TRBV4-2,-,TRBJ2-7,TGTGCCAGCAGTTACGGACTGATCTCCTACGAGCAGTACTTC,CASSYGLISYEQYF
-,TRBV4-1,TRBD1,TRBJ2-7,TGCGCCAGCAGCCAAGAAGACAGGGGGAGCTCCTACGAGCAGTACTTC,CASSQEDRGSSYEQYF
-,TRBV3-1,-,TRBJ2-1,TGTGCCAGCAGCCAAGATAGCCCACTTGGCAATGAGCAGTTCTTC,CASSQDSPLGNEQFF
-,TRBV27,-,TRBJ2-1,TGTGCCAGCAGTTTAAGTTTTGTTGGGACCTACAATGAGCAGTTCTTC,CASSLSFVGTYNEQFF
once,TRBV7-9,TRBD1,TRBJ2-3,TGTGCCAGCAGCCTACGACAGGGTTGGTCAGATACGCAGTATTTT,CASSLRQGWSDTQYF
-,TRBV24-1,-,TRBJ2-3,TGTGCCACCAGCGAAGGAGGCTCAGATACGCAGTATTTT,CATSEGGSDTQYF
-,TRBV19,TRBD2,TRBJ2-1,TGTGCCAGCCGTACTAGCGGGAGTCCCAATGAGCAGTTCTTC,CASRTSGSPNEQFF
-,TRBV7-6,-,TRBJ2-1,TGTGCCAGCAGCTTAGCGGTCAAAAATGAGCAGTTCTTC,CASSLAVKNEQFF
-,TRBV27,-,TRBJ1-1,TGTGCCAGCAGTGGTTATGGGGTGAACACTGAAGCTTTCTTT,CASSGYGVNTEAFF
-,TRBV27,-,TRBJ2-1,TGTGCCAGCAGTTTATCGGGGGGTGGGCTAATCCTACCTTACAATGAGCAGTTCTTC,CASSLSGGGLILPYNEQFF
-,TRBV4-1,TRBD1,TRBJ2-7,TGCGCCAGCAGCCAAGAGAACAGGGGGTACGAGCAGTACTTC,CASSQENRGYEQYF
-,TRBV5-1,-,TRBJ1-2,TGCGCCAGCAGCTTGGTCCACCCGATCTTCTATGGCTACACCTTC,CASSLVHPIFYGYTF
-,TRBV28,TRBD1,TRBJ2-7,TGTGCCAGCAGTTTTGGGACAGGGGGCCTCGAGCAGTACTTC,CASSFGTGGLEQYF
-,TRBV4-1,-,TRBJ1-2,TGCGCCAGCAGCCAAGGTGTCTCAGTCTATGGCTACACCTTC,CASSQGVSVYGYTF
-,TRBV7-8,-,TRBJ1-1,TGTGCCAGCAGCCCCTGGGACGGGGGAATGACTGAAGCTTTCTTT,CASSPWDGGMTEAFF
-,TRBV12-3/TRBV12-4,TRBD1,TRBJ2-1,TGTGCCAGCAGGACAGGGTTAACTGAGCAGTTCTTC,CASRTGLTEQFF
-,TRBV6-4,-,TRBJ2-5,TGTGCCAGCAGTGACTCCCCGGGGGCAGGGGAGACCCAGTACTTC,CASSDSPGAGETQYF
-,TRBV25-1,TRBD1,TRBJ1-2,TGTGCCAGCAGTGAATATTTCGCAGGGGGAAACTATGGCTACACCTTC,CASSEYFAGGNYGYTF
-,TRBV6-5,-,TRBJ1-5,TGTGCCAGCAGTCCCCGCCAGGGGACAAATCAGCCCCAGCATTTT,CASSPRQGTNQPQHF
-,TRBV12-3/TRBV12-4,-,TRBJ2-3,TGTGCCAGCAGTCGCGGGACCCATGGAGATACGCAGTATTTT,CASSRGTHGDTQYF
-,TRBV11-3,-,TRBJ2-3,TGTGCCAGCAGCTTATCCCAGATAACGACCACAGATACGCAGTATTTT,CASSLSQITTTDTQYF
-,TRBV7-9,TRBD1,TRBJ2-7,TGTGCCAGCAGCGAACAGGGGAGAGAGTACTTC,CASSEQGREYF
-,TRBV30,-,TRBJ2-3,TGTGCCTTAACGGGGGGCTGGGGATCCATGGATACGCAGTATTTT,CALTGGWGSMDTQYF
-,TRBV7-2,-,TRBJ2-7,TGTGCCAGCAGCTCTACCCTCCCGGTAGGTGGCGAGCAGTACTTC,CASSSTLPVGGEQYF
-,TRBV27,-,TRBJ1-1,TGTGCCAGCATGGCAGGGAACACTGAAGCTTTCTTT,CASMAGNTEAFF
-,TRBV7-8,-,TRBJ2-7,TGTGCCAGCAGCCCCACTTGGACGGTCGGTGCTTACGAGCAGTACTTC,CASSPTWTVGAYEQYF
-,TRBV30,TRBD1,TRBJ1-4,TGTGCCTGGAGTGAGGGGGCCGATGAAAAACTGTTTTTT,CAWSEGADEKLFF
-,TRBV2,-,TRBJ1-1,TGTGCCAGCAATGGATGGAAGTCGGTGAACACTGAAGCTTTCTTT,CASNGWKSVNTEAFF
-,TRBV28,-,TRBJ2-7,TGTGCCAGCAAGCAGGCCGCGCGCTACGAGCAGTACTTC,CASKQAARYEQYF
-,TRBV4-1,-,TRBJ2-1,TGCGCCAGCAGCCAATTATTCACCCAGGTCCCCTACAATGAGCAGTTCTTC,CASSQLFTQVPYNEQFF
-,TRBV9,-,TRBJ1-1,TGTGCCAGCAGCGAAACTGTGGCGGTGAACACTGAAGCTTTCTTT,CASSETVAVNTEAFF
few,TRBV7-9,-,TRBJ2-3,TGTGCCAGCAGCCCCAGGTCCGATACGCAGTATTTT,CASSPRSDTQYF
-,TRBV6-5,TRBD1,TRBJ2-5,TGTGCCAGCAGCTCCGGGACAGGGCGGCAAGAGACCCAGTACTTC,CASSSGTGRQETQYF
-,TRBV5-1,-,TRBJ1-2,TGCGCCAGCAGCTTGATTGTCGGGACGGACGAACCCTATGGCTACACCTTC,CASSLIVGTDEPYGYTF
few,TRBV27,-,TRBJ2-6,TGTGCCAGCAGTTCCTTTGGGGCCAACGTCCTGACTTTC,CASSSFGANVLTF
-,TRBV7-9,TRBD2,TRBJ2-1,TGTGCCAGCAGCTCTAGCGGGAGAGGAGCAAAGTTCTTC,CASSSSGRGAKFF
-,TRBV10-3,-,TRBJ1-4,TGTGCCATCAGTGAGCCCAACCCGGGGGGGGTAGAAGAAAAACTGTTTTTT,CAISEPNPGGVEEKLFF
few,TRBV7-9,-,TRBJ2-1,TGTGCCAGCAGCTTCCAGAATGAGCAGTTCTTC,CASSFQNEQFF
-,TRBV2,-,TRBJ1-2,TGTGCCAGCCCTTCACAGGGAGGAAACTATGGCTACACCTTC,CASPSQGGNYGYTF